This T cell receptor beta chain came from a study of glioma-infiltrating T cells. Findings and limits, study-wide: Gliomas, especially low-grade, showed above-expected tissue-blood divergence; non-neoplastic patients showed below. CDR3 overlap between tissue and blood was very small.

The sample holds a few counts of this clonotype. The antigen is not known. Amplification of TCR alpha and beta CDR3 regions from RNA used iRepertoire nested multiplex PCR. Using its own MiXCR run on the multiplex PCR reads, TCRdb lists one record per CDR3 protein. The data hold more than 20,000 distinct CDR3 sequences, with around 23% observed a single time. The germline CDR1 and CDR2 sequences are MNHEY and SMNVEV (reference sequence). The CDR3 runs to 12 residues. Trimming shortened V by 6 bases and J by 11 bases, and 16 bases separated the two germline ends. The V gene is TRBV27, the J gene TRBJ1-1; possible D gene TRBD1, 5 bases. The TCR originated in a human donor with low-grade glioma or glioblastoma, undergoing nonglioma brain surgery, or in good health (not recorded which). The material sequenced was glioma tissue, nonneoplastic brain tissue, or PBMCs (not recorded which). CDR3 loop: CASSRAGRAAFF. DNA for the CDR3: TGTGCCAGCAGCCGAGCGGGGCGGGCCGCTTTCTTT.